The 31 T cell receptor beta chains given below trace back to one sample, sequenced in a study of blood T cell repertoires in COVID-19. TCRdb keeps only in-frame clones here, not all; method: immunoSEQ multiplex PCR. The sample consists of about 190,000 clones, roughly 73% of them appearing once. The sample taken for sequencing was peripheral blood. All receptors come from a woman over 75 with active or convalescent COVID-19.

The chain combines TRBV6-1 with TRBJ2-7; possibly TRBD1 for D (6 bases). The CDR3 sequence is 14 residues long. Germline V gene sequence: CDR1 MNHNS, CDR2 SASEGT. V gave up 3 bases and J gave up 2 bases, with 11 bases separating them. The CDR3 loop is CASSEAGATYEQYF. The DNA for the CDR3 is TGTGCCAGCAGTGAGGCAGGGGCGACCTACGAGCAGTACTTC.

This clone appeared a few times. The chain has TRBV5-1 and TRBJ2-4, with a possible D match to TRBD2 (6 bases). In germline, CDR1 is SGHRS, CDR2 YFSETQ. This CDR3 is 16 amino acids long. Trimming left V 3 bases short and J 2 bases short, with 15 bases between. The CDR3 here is CASSWSREGTKNIQYF. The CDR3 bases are TGCGCCAGCAGCTGGTCGCGGGAAGGTACCAAAAACATTCAGTACTTC. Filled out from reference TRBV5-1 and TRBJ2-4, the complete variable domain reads KAGVTQTPRYLIKTRGQQVTLSCSPISGHRSVSWYQQTPGQGLQFLFEYFSETQRNKGNFPGRFSGRQFSNSRSEMNVSTLELGDSALYLCASSWSREGTKNIQYFGAGTRLSVL.

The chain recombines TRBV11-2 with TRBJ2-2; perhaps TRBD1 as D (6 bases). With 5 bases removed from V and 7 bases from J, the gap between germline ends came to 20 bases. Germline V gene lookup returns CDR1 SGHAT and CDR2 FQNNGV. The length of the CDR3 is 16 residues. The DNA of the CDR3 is TGTGCCAGCAGCCACGGACAGACTTCTGGGGGCGGGGAGCTGTTTTTT. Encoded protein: CASSHGQTSGGGELFF.

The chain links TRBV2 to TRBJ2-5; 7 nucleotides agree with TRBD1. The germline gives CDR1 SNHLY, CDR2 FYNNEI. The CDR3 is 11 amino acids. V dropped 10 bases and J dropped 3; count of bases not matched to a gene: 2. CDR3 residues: CATTGKETQYF. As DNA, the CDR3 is TGTGCCACGACAGGGAAAGAGACCCAGTACTTC. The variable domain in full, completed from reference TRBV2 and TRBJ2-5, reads EPEVTQTPSHQVTQMGQEVILRCVPISNHLYFYWYRQILGQKVEFLVSFYNNEISEKSEIFDDQFSVERPDGSNFTLKIRSTKLEDSAMYFCATTGKETQYFGPGTRLLVL.

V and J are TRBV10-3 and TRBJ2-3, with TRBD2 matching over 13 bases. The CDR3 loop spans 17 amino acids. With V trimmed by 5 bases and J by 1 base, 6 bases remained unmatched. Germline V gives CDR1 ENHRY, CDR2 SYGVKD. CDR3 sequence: CAISPGLAGAGTDTQYF. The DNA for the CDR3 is TGTGCCATCAGTCCAGGACTAGCGGGGGCGGGCACAGATACGCAGTATTTT.

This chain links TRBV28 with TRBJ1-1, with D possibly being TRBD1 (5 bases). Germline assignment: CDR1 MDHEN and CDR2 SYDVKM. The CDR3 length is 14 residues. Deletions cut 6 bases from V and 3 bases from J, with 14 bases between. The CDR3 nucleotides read TGTGCCAGCAGCTACCAAGGGGAGGACACTGAAGCTTTCTTT. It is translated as CASSYQGEDTEAFF.

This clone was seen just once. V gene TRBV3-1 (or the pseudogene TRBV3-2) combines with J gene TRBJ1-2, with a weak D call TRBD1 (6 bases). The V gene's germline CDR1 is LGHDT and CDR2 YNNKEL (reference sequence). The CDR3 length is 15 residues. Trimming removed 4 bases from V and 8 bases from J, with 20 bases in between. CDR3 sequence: CASSPTGGQGRGYTF. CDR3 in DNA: TGTGCCAGCAGCCCTACCGGGGGGCAGGGGCGCGGCTACACCTTC.

CDR3 region: CASSLARAYNSPLHF. The CDR3, as DNA: TGTGCCAGCAGCTTAGCCCGGGCCTATAATTCACCCCTCCACTTT. The chain is built from TRBV7-8 and TRBJ1-6; D is uncertain. Germline V gives CDR1 SGHVS, CDR2 FQNEAQ. V dropped 0 bases and J dropped 2 bases, with 5 bases sitting between them. This CDR3 comprises 15 residues. Based on the CDR3 plus reference TRBV7-8 and TRBJ1-6, the full variable domain is GAGVSQSPRYKVAKRGQDVALRCDPISGHVSLFWYQQALGQGPEFLTYFQNEAQLDKSGLPSDRFFAERPEGSVSTLKIQRTQQEDSAVYLCASSLARAYNSPLHFGNGTRLTVT.

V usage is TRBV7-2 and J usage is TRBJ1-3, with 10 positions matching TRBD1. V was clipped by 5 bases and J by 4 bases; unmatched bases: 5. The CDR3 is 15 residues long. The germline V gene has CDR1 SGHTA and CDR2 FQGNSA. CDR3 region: CASSLTGGYGNTIYF. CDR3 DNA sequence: TGTGCCAGCAGCCTGACAGGGGGCTACGGAAACACCATATATTTT.

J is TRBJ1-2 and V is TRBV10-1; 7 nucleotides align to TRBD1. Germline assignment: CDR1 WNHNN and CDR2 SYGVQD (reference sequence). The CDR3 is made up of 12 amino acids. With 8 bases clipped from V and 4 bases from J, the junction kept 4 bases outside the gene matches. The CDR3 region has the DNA TGCGCCAGCTACAGGGGAGGCTATGGCTACACCTTC. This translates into CASYRGGYGYTF.

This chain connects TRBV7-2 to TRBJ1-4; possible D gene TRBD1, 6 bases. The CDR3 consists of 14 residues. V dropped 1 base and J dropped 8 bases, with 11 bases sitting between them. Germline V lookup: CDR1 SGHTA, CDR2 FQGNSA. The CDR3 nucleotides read TGTGCCAGCAGCTTAGGACAGGCAGGGGAAAAACTGTTTTTT. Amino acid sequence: CASSLGQAGEKLFF.

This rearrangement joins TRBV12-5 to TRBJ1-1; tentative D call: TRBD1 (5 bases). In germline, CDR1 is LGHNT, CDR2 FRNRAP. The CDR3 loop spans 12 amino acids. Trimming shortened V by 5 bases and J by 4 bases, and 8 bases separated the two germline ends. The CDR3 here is CASGQGSTEAFF. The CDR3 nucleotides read TGTGCTAGTGGTCAGGGTTCCACTGAAGCTTTCTTT.

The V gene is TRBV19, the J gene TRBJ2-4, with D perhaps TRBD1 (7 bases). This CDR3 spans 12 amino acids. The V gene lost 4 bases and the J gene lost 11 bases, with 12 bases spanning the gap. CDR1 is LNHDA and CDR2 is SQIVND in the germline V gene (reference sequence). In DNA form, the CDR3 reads TGTGCCAGTAGTAGGGCAGGGGGGTTTCAGTACTTC. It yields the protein CASSRAGGFQYF.

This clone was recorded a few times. The chain's CDR3 is CASSAGANQPQHF. The CDR3 DNA follows: TGTGCCAGCAGCGCGGGGGCCAATCAGCCCCAGCATTTT. The chain links TRBV7-2 to TRBJ1-5, with D tentatively TRBD1 (6 bases). The CDR3 has 13 amino acids. The germline V and J ends were trimmed by 5 bases and 3 bases, with 8 bases remaining between them. In germline, CDR1 is SGHTA, CDR2 FQGNSA. Full variable domain (remainder filled in from reference TRBV7-2 and TRBJ1-5): GAGVSQSPSNKVTEKGKDVELRCDPISGHTALYWYRQSLGQGLEFLIYFQGNSAPDKSGLPSDRFSAERTGGSVSTLTIQRTQQEDSAVYLCASSAGANQPQHFGDGTRLSIL.

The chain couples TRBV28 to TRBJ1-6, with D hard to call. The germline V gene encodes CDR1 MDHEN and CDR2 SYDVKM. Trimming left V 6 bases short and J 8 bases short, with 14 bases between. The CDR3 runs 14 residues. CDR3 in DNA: TGTGCCAGCAGCAAAGGAATCAGGTATTCACCCCTCCACTTT. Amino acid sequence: CASSKGIRYSPLHF. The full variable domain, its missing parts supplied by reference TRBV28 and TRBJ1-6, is DVKVTQSSRYLVKRTGEKVFLECVQDMDHENMFWYRQDPGLGLRLIYFSYDVKMKEKGDIPEGYSVSREKKERFSLILESASTNQTSMYLCASSKGIRYSPLHFGNGTRLTVT.

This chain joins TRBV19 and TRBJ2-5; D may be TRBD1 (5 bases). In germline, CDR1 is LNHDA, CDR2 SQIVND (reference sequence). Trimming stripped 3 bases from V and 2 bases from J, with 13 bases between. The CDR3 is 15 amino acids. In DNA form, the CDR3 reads TGTGCCAGTAGTATCTCAGGGTTTGGTCAAGAGACCCAGTACTTC. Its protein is CASSISGFGQETQYF.

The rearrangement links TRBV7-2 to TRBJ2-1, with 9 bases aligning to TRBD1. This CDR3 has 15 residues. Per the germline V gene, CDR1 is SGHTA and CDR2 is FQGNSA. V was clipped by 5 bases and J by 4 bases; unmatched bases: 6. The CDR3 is CASSLHGQGYNEQFF. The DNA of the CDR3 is TGTGCCAGCAGCCTTCATGGACAGGGGTACAATGAGCAGTTCTTC. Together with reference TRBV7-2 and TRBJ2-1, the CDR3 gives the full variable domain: GAGVSQSPSNKVTEKGKDVELRCDPISGHTALYWYRQSLGQGLEFLIYFQGNSAPDKSGLPSDRFSAERTGGSVSTLTIQRTQQEDSAVYLCASSLHGQGYNEQFFGPGTRLTVL.

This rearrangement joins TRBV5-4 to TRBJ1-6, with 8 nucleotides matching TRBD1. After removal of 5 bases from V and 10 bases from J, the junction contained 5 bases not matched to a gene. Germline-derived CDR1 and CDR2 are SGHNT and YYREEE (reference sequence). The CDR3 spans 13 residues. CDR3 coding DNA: TGTGCCAGCAGTGGACAGGGCGAATCACCCCTCCACTTT. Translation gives CASSGQGESPLHF.

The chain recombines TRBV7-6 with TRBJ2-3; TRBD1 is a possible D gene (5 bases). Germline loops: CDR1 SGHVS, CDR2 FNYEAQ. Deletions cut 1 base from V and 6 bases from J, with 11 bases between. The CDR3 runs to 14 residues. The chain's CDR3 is CASSLGQGLDTQYF. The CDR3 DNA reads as TGTGCCAGCAGCTTAGGGCAGGGCCTGGATACGCAGTATTTT.

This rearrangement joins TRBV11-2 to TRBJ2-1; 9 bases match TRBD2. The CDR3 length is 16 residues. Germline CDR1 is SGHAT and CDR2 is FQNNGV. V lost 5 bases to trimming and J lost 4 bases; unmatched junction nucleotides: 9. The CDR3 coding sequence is TGTGCCAGCAGCCCAATAAGTAGCGGGGGATACAATGAGCAGTTCTTC. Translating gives CASSPISSGGYNEQFF.

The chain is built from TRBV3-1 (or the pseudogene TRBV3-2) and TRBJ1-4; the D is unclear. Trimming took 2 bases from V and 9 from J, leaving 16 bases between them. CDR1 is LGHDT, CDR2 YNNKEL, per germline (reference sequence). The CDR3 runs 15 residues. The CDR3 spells CASSQRSQKQQKLFF. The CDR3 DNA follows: TGTGCCAGCAGCCAACGGTCCCAAAAACAGCAAAAACTGTTTTTT.

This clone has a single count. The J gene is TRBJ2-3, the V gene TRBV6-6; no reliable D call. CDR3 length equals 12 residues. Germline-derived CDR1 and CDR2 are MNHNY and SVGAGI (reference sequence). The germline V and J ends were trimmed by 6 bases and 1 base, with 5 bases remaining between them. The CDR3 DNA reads TGTGCCAGCAGCCAGGGCACAGATACGCAGTATTTT. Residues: CASSQGTDTQYF.

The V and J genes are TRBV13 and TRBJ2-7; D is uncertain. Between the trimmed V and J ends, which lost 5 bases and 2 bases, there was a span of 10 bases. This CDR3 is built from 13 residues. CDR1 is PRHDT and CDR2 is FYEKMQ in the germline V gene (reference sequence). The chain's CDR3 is CASSKTPTYEQYF. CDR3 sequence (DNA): TGTGCCAGCAGCAAAACACCCACCTACGAGCAGTACTTC.

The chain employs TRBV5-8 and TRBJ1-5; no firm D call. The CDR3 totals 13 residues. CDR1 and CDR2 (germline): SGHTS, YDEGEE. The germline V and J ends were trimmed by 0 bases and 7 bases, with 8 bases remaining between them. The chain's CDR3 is CASSLGRRQPQHF. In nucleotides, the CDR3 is TGTGCCAGCAGCTTGGGTAGAAGACAGCCCCAGCATTTT.

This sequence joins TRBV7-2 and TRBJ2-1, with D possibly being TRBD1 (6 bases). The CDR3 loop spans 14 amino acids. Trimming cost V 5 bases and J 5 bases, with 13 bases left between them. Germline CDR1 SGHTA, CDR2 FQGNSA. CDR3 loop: CASSQSGVDNEQFF. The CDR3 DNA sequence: TGTGCCAGCAGCCAGTCAGGGGTTGACAATGAGCAGTTCTTC. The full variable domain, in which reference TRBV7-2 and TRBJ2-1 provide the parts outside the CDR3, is GAGVSQSPSNKVTEKGKDVELRCDPISGHTALYWYRQSLGQGLEFLIYFQGNSAPDKSGLPSDRFSAERTGGSVSTLTIQRTQQEDSAVYLCASSQSGVDNEQFFGPGTRLTVL.

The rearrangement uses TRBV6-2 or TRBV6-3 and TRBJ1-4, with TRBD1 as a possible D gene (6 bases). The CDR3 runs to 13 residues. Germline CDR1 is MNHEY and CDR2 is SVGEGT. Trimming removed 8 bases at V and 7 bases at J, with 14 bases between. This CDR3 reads CASGQGTSEKLFF. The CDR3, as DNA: TGTGCCAGCGGCCAAGGGACAAGTGAAAAACTGTTTTTT.

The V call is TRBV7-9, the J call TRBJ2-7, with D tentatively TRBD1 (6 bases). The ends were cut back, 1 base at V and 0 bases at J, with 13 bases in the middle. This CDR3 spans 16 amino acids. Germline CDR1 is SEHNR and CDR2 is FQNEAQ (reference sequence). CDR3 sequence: CASSLEGTLSSYEQYF. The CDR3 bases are TGTGCCAGCAGCTTAGAAGGGACACTCAGCTCCTACGAGCAGTACTTC.

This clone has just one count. Here the CDR3 reads CASSPRGDISSYEQYF. The CDR3 DNA reads as TGTGCCAGCAGTCCGCGGGGGGACATAAGCTCCTACGAGCAGTACTTC. The chain uses TRBV6-2 or TRBV6-3 and TRBJ2-7, with 8 positions matching TRBD2. Trimming removed 5 bases from V and 0 bases from J; junction bases left unmatched: 9. The CDR3 sequence is 16 residues long. CDR1 is MNHEY, CDR2 SVGEGT, per germline.

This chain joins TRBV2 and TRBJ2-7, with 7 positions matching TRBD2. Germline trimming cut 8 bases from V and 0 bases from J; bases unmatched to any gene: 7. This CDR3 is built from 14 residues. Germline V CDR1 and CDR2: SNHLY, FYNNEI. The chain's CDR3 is CASRPGTISYEQYF. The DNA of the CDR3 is TGTGCCAGCCGTCCCGGGACTATCTCCTACGAGCAGTACTTC.

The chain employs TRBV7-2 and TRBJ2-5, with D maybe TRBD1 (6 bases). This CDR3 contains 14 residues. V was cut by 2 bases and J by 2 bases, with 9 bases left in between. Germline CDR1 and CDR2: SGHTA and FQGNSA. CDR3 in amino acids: CASSLLGGQETQYF. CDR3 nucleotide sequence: TGTGCCAGCAGCTTATTAGGGGGACAAGAGACCCAGTACTTC.

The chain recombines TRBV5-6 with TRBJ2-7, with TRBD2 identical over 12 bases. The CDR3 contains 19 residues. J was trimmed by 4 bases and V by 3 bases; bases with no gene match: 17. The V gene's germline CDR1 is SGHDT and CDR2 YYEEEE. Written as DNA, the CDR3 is TGTGCCAGCAGCTATACCTTCGGTCGGACTAGCGGGGTCTCTTACGAGCAGTACTTC. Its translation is CASSYTFGRTSGVSYEQYF.